This T cell receptor (beta chain) stems from a study of T cell clonality in common variable immunodeficiency. Trimming removed 10 bases at V and 2 bases at J, with 12 bases between. Germline V CDR1 and CDR2: SNHLY, FYNNEI. The CDR3 extends over 13 amino acids. Note on this clone: The observed sequence ends 3 residues before the CDR3 terminus, with the missing tail filled in from the germline J gene.

Here immunoSEQ multiplex PCR was the method, and the copy in TCRdb shows in-frame clones only, minus some. The sample was found to contain 39,000 or so clones, and every one recurs. The chain employs TRBV2 and TRBJ1-5; a possible D gene is TRBD1 (5 bases). This receptor was obtained from a person aged 18-69 years in good health. Sequencing was performed on peripheral blood mononuclear cells. CDR3 sequence: CAKGEQGNQPQHF. The sequenced CDR3 bases are TGTGCCAAAGGAGAACAGGGCAATCAGCCC.